This TCR beta chain was recorded in a study of T cell repertoires in aging, cancer and after chemotherapy. About the study: Six age groups, ranging from 30 or younger to 70 or older, included the donors. Clear clonal overlap appeared across healthy donor samples taken over several months to years.

Study observations and caveats: No conclusions about immunological memory after chemotherapy can be drawn from the repertoire data.

Trimming shortened V by 7 bases and J by 7 bases, and 20 bases separated the two germline ends. The CDR3 has 14 amino acids. Germline assignment: CDR1 GTSNPN and CDR2 SVGIG (reference sequence). Peripheral blood genomic DNA, not sorted cells or RNA, was the template. A mixed TRB-A/B primer pool amplified rearranged TRB by multiplex touch-down PCR. TCRdb called the multiplex PCR reads again in MiXCR, with one record for every CDR3 protein. Of over 8,500 distinct CDR3 sequences listed, around a quarter are singletons. As concerns this clonotype: Its target is not known.

This chain joins TRBV30 and TRBJ2-1; D perhaps matches TRBD2 (6 bases). The sequence derives from a human donor in good health. Material: blood. This CDR3 reads CASQTSSVLNEQFF. The CDR3 DNA sequence: TGTGCCTCGCAGACTAGTTCCGTTTTAAATGAGCAGTTCTTC.